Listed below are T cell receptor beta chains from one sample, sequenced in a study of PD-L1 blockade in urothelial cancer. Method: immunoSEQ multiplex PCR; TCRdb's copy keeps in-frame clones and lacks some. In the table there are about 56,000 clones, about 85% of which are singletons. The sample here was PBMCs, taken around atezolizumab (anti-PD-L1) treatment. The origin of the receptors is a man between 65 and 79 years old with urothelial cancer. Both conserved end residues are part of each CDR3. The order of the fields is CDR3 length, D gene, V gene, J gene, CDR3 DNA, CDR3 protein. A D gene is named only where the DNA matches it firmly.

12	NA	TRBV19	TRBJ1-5	TGTGCCAGTACAGGGGACGATCAGCCCCAGCATTTT	CASTGDDQPQHF
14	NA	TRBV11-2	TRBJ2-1	TGTGCCAGCAGCTTAGCGCTAGCAGGCAATGAGCAGTTCTTC	CASSLALAGNEQFF
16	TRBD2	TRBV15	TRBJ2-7	TGTGCCACCAGCGGCGGACTAGCGGCGAGGGGGTACGAGCAGTACTTC	CATSGGLAARGYEQYF
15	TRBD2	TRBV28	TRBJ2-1	TGTGCCAGCAGTTTAGCTAGCGGAAGAATCAATGAGCAGTTCTTC	CASSLASGRINEQFF
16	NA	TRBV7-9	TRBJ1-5	TGTGCCAGCAGCTTATCGAGTGATTATAGCAATCAGCCCCAGCATTTT	CASSLSSDYSNQPQHF
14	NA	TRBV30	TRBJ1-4	TGTGCCTGGAGCCGAGATGGGTTGGGCGAAAAACTGTTTTTT	CAWSRDGLGEKLFF
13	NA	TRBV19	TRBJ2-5	TGTGCCAGTAGTACAGGGAACCAAGAGACCCAGTACTTC	CASSTGNQETQYF
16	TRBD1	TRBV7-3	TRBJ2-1	TGTGCCAGCGGGCATCCGGGACAGGGCTCTCGGAATGAGCAGTTCTTC	CASGHPGQGSRNEQFF
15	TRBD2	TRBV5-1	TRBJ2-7	TGCGCCAGCAGCTCCGACTCGGGGGGAGGCTACGAGCAGTACTTC	CASSSDSGGGYEQYF
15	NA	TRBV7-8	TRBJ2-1	TGTGCCAGCAGCTTTTTGGCAGGGGCAGGGAATGAGCAGTTCTTC	CASSFLAGAGNEQFF
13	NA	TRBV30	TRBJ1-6	TGTGCCTGGATGGAGGTTGGGAATTCACCCCTCCACTTT	CAWMEVGNSPLHF